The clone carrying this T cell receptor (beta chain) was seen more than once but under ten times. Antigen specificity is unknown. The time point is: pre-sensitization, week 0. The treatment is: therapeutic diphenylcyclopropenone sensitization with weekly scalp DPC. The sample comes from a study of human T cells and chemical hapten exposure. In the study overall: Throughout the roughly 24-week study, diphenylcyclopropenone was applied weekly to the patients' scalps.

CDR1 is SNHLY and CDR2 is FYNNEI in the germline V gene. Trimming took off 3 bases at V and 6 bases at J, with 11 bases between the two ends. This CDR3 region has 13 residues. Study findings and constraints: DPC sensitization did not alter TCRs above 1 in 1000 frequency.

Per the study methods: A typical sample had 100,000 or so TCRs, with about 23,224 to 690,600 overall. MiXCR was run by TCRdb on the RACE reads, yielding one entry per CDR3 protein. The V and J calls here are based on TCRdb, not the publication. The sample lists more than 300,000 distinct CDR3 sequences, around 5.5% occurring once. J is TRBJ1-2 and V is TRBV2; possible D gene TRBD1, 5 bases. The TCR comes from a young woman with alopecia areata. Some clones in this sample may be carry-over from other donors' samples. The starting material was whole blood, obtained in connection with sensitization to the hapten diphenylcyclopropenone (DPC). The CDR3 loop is CASSEGQEDGYTF. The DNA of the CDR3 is TGTGCCAGCAGTGAGGGGCAGGAGGATGGCTACACCTTC.